A single sample is the source of the 25 T cell receptor beta chains below, sequenced in a study of beta chain features in type 1 diabetes (dated by TCRdb to 2017 to 2018). Library generation was performed with the immunoSEQ multiplex PCR assay. The High Capacity cDNA Reverse Transcription Kit was used to reverse transcribe all of the isolated RNA, meaning that expressed TCRB transcripts were what got sequenced. What TCRdb holds here is the immuneACCESS table cut down to in-frame rearrangements. Part of the clones is not present; checked against another copy, under half of the missing clones reflect an unresolved V gene, and the others are unexplained. For this sample there are more than 140,000 clones; approximately 9.8% appear just once. The ten most abundant clones make up 0.65% of the sample. The sequenced sample consisted of central memory CD4+ T cells from blood. The receptors here all came from a woman aged 40 to 49 in good health.

The chain couples TRBV2 to TRBJ1-3; 9 bases are shared with TRBD1. J lost 2 bases, V lost 7 bases, and 6 bases had no gene match. Germline CDR1 and CDR2: SNHLY and FYNNEI. The CDR3 is 15 residues long. This chain's CDR3 is CASNPRTGAGNTIYF. CDR3 nucleotide sequence: TGTGCCAGCAACCCACGGACAGGGGCTGGAAACACCATATATTTT.

There are a few counts of this clone. The V call is TRBV2, the J call TRBJ1-4; TRBD1 matches at 8 bases. V lost 8 bases, J lost 5 bases, and 7 bases stayed unmatched. Per germline, CDR1 SNHLY and CDR2 FYNNEI. The CDR3 has 14 amino acids. The CDR3 spells CASRPRTGNEKLFF. CDR3 sequence (DNA): TGTGCCAGCCGGCCTCGGACAGGGAATGAAAAACTGTTTTTT. Full variable domain (remainder filled in from reference TRBV2 and TRBJ1-4): EPEVTQTPSHQVTQMGQEVILRCVPISNHLYFYWYRQILGQKVEFLVSFYNNEISEKSEIFDDQFSVERPDGSNFTLKIRSTKLEDSAMYFCASRPRTGNEKLFFGSGTQLSVL.

The chain employs TRBV6-5 and TRBJ2-7, with 10 bases aligning to TRBD1. Germline lookup yields CDR1 MNHEY and CDR2 SVGAGI. V lost 4 bases, J lost 7 bases, and 13 bases stayed unmatched. This CDR3 contains 16 residues. In DNA, the CDR3 is TGTGCCAGCAGTTTTGGGGGAGGACAGGGGGGTCGGGAGCAGTACTTC. This gives the protein CASSFGGGQGGREQYF.

The table lists this clone with a few counts. The chain employs TRBV7-9 and TRBJ2-1; D perhaps matches TRBD2 (6 bases). Germline V gene data show CDR1 as SEHNR and CDR2 as FQNEAQ (reference sequence). The CDR3 loop spans 16 amino acids. V lost 2 bases, J lost 2 bases, and 13 bases lay in between. The CDR3 bases are TGTGCCAGCAGCTTAATTGCGGGGATAACCTACAATGAGCAGTTCTTC. This sequence encodes CASSLIAGITYNEQFF.

The gene calls are TRBV7-9 and TRBJ2-3, with 11 positions matching TRBD1. The V gene end was trimmed by 5 bases and the J gene end by 6 bases; junction bases not matched to a gene: 10. Germline CDR1 reads SEHNR; CDR2 reads FQNEAQ (reference sequence). The CDR3 is made up of 16 amino acids. As DNA, the CDR3 is TGTGCCAGCAGCCGAGCGGACAGGGGGCGGTTGGATACGCAGTATTTT. Translating gives CASSRADRGRLDTQYF. Full variable domain (rest looked up from reference TRBV7-9 and TRBJ2-3): DTGVSQNPRHKITKRGQNVTFRCDPISEHNRLYWYRQTLGQGPEFLTYFQNEAQLEKSRLLSDRFSAERPKGSFSTLEIQRTEQGDSAMYLCASSRADRGRLDTQYFGPGTRLTVL.

The sample holds a few counts of this clone. The rearrangement links TRBV27 to TRBJ2-7, with a tentative D call TRBD2 (5 bases). Germline V lookup: CDR1 MNHEY, CDR2 SMNVEV (reference sequence). The V and J ends lost 4 bases and 2 bases respectively, with 12 bases between them. This CDR3 has 14 amino acids. The CDR3 spells CASSSIGDTYEQYF. The CDR3 coding sequence is TGTGCCAGCAGTTCCATCGGGGATACCTACGAGCAGTACTTC.

The gene calls are TRBV15 and TRBJ2-7; 7 nucleotides agree with TRBD1. The V gene end was trimmed by 1 base and the J gene end by 3 bases; junction bases not matched to a gene: 6. The CDR3 loop spans 15 amino acids. The germline V gene encodes CDR1 LNHNV and CDR2 YYDKDF (reference sequence). CDR3: CATSRGDSLGYEQYF. Here the CDR3 DNA reads TGTGCCACCAGCAGAGGGGACAGCTTGGGCTACGAGCAGTACTTC.

Many counts were recorded for this clone. The V gene is TRBV7-8, the J gene TRBJ2-5; D is unresolved. The CDR3 has 13 residues. Per the germline V gene, CDR1 is SGHVS and CDR2 is FQNEAQ. The V end lost 3 bases, the J end lost 10 bases, and 15 bases lay between the germline ends. The CDR3: CASSFPMVDFQYF. The CDR3 nucleotides are TGTGCCAGCAGCTTCCCTATGGTAGATTTCCAGTACTTC.

The gene calls are TRBV6-6 and TRBJ2-1; 7 positions match TRBD2. CDR3 length: 15 amino acids. Germline V lookup: CDR1 MNHNY, CDR2 SVGAGI (reference sequence). Trimming at V came to 7 bases and at J to 0 bases, leaving 6 bases not matched to a gene. The CDR3 DNA follows: TGTGCCAGCACTCCTAGCGGACCCTCCTACAATGAGCAGTTCTTC. It translates to CASTPSGPSYNEQFF.

V usage is TRBV6-6 and J usage is TRBJ1-6, with 7 bases fitting TRBD1. This CDR3 has 16 amino acids. V dropped 2 bases and J dropped 6; count of bases not matched to a gene: 7. Germline V gene data show CDR1 as MNHNY and CDR2 as SVGAGI (reference sequence). As DNA, the CDR3 is TGTGCCAGCAGTTACCCGCTGGGGGACAGTAATTCACCCCTCCACTTT. Amino acids: CASSYPLGDSNSPLHF.

This chain uses TRBV6-5 with TRBJ2-4; maybe TRBD2 (5 bases). Trimming took 5 bases from V and 0 from J, leaving 11 bases between them. CDR1 and CDR2 (germline): MNHEY, SVGAGI. CDR3 length: 15 residues. CDR3 sequence reads: CASSPPGVAKNIQYF. CDR3 sequence (DNA): TGTGCCAGCAGTCCCCCCGGGGTAGCCAAAAACATTCAGTACTTC.

This clone has only a few counts. The genes are TRBV2 and TRBJ2-4; D not certain. The V and J ends lost 7 bases and 5 bases respectively, with 9 bases between them. This CDR3 is 12 amino acids long. Germline CDR1 is SNHLY and CDR2 is FYNNEI. This CDR3 reads CASMQVQNIQYF. The CDR3 DNA reads TGTGCCAGCATGCAGGTCCAAAACATTCAGTACTTC.

The V call is TRBV7-8, the J call TRBJ1-6; possibly TRBD1 for D (6 bases). V lost 6 bases and J lost 9, with 12 bases in between. Germline loops: CDR1 SGHVS, CDR2 FQNEAQ. The CDR3 spans 13 residues. The CDR3: CASSPGEGSPLHF. Here the CDR3 DNA reads TGTGCCAGCAGTCCAGGGGAGGGTTCACCCCTCCACTTT. Drawing the rest from reference TRBV7-8 and TRBJ1-6, the complete variable domain is GAGVSQSPRYKVAKRGQDVALRCDPISGHVSLFWYQQALGQGPEFLTYFQNEAQLDKSGLPSDRFFAERPEGSVSTLKIQRTQQEDSAVYLCASSPGEGSPLHFGNGTRLTVT.

This rearrangement joins TRBV20-1 to TRBJ1-2; D possibly corresponds to TRBD1 (5 bases). CDR3 size: 11 residues. Germline lookup yields CDR1 DFQATT and CDR2 SNEGSKA (reference sequence). Trimming removed 6 bases from V and 10 bases from J, with 15 bases in between. CDR3 DNA: TGCAGTGCCGCTAGACAGCCTCACTACACCTTC. The encoded protein is CSAARQPHYTF.

V is TRBV18 and J is TRBJ1-2; the match to TRBD1 covers 7 bases. V lost 2 bases, J lost 7 bases, and 4 bases stayed unmatched. From germline, CDR1 is KGHSH and CDR2 LQKENI. The CDR3 has 13 amino acids. CDR3 loop: CASSPYRGSGYTF. CDR3 in DNA: TGTGCCAGCTCACCATACAGGGGAAGTGGCTACACCTTC.

The chain uses TRBV5-1 and TRBJ2-3; perhaps TRBD2 as D (5 bases). The ends were cut back, 5 bases at V and 3 bases at J, with 13 bases in the middle. The CDR3 is 14 residues long. Looked up from germline, CDR1 is SGHRS and CDR2 is YFSETQ. The CDR3: CASRPPSGTDTQYF. As DNA, the CDR3 is TGCGCCAGCAGACCCCCCTCGGGGACAGATACGCAGTATTTT.

This clone occurred a few times. V is TRBV2 and J is TRBJ2-1; 12 bases match TRBD1. The CDR3 runs to 14 residues. CDR1 is SNHLY and CDR2 is FYNNEI in the germline V gene. V was pared by 7 bases and J by 8 bases, with 6 bases of the junction left unmatched. The CDR3 reads CASTGTGGVDEQFF. CDR3 coding DNA: TGTGCCAGCACCGGGACAGGGGGCGTCGATGAGCAGTTCTTC.

In its sample, this clone was seen a few times. This chain uses TRBV30 with TRBJ1-4, with 7 positions matching TRBD1. The germline CDR1 and CDR2 sequences are GTSNPN and SVGIG (reference sequence). With V trimmed by 5 bases and J by 4 bases, 1 base remained unmatched. This CDR3 contains 12 residues. The chain's CDR3 is CAWRTGNEKLFF. In nucleotides, the CDR3 is TGTGCCTGGCGGACAGGTAATGAAAAACTGTTTTTT. The variable domain in full, completed from reference TRBV30 and TRBJ1-4, reads SQTIHQWPATLVQPVGSPLSLECTVEGTSNPNLYWYRQAAGRGLQLLFYSVGIGQISSEVPQNLSASRPQDRQFILSSKKLLLSDSGFYLCAWRTGNEKLFFGSGTQLSVL.

This clone was seen at least ten times. The chain has TRBV10-3 and TRBJ1-5; tentative D call: TRBD1 (6 bases). V was cut by 5 bases and J by 4 bases, with 9 bases left in between. The length of the CDR3 is 13 residues. CDR1 is ENHRY, CDR2 SYGVKD, per germline. CDR3 sequence reads: CAISRQENQPQHF. CDR3 nucleotide sequence: TGTGCCATCAGTAGACAGGAGAATCAGCCCCAGCATTTT.

This clone was counted only a few times. The V gene is TRBV7-6, the J gene TRBJ2-7; 9 bases map to TRBD1. Germline V CDR1 and CDR2: SGHVS, FNYEAQ. The ends lost 4 bases at V and 4 bases at J; junction bases unmatched: 5. CDR3 size: 14 residues. CDR3 region: CASSWGQGAYEQYF. The CDR3 DNA follows: TGTGCCAGCAGCTGGGGACAGGGCGCGTACGAGCAGTACTTC.

V gene TRBV4-2 combines with J gene TRBJ2-4, with 8 nucleotides matching TRBD1. The V and J ends lost 1 base and 4 bases, in that order; junction bases with no gene match: 6. This CDR3 comprises 16 residues. CDR1 LGHNA and CDR2 YNFKEQ come from the germline V gene. Here the CDR3 reads CASSQATGQGKNIQYF. The CDR3 nucleotides are TGTGCCAGCAGCCAAGCGACCGGACAGGGAAAAAACATTCAGTACTTC.

This clone occurred a few times. V is TRBV7-2 and J is TRBJ1-1; D remains ambiguous. Germline V CDR1 and CDR2: SGHTA, FQGNSA. Trimming pared 1 base from V and 4 bases from J, leaving 7 bases between. The CDR3 contains 13 residues. The CDR3 sequence: CASSLGSFTEAFF. In DNA form, the CDR3 reads TGTGCCAGCAGCTTAGGTTCCTTCACTGAAGCTTTCTTT.

This clone was observed a few times. The chain uses TRBV19 and TRBJ1-1; the match to TRBD1 covers 9 bases. The CDR3 spans 14 residues. Trimming at V came to 6 bases and at J to 5 bases, leaving 7 bases not matched to a gene. CDR1 and CDR2 from the germline V gene are LNHDA and SQIVND (reference sequence). Here the CDR3 reads CASSPGQGWTEAFF. CDR3 nucleotides: TGTGCCAGTAGCCCGGGACAGGGATGGACTGAAGCTTTCTTT. Looking up the rest from reference TRBV19 and TRBJ1-1 gives the full variable domain: DGGITQSPKYLFRKEGQNVTLSCEQNLNHDAMYWYRQDPGQGLRLIYYSQIVNDFQKGDIAEGYSVSREKKESFPLTVTSAQKNPTAFYLCASSPGQGWTEAFFGQGTRLTVV.

The V call is TRBV9, the J call TRBJ1-2; D may be TRBD1 (6 bases). The germline V gene encodes CDR1 SGDLS and CDR2 YYNGEE. V gave up 0 bases and J gave up 2 bases, with 11 bases separating them. The CDR3 consists of 15 residues. CDR3 DNA: TGTGCCAGCAGCGTAGCCGAGGGGGAAAACTATGGCTACACCTTC. This sequence encodes CASSVAEGENYGYTF.

The sample holds a few counts of this clone. The rearrangement uses TRBV6-5 and TRBJ2-1, with 7 bases aligning to TRBD1. The CDR3 contains 15 residues. Unmatched junction bases numbered 6, after V lost 5 bases and J lost 2 bases. Germline V lookup: CDR1 MNHEY, CDR2 SVGAGI. The CDR3 here is CASSLDRDAYNEQFF. The CDR3 DNA reads TGTGCCAGCAGTCTTGACAGGGACGCCTACAATGAGCAGTTCTTC.